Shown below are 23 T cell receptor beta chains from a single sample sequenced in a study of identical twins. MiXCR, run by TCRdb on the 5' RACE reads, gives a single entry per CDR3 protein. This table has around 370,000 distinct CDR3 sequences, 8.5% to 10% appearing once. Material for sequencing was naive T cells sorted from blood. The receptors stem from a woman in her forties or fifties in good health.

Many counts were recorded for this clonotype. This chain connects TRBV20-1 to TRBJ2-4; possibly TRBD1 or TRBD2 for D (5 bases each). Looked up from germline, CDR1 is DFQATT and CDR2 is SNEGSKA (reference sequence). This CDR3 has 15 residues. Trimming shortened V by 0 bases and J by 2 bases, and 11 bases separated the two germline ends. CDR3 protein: CSARDWGTPKNIQYF. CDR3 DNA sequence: TGCAGTGCTAGAGATTGGGGGACCCCCAAAAACATTCAGTACTTC.

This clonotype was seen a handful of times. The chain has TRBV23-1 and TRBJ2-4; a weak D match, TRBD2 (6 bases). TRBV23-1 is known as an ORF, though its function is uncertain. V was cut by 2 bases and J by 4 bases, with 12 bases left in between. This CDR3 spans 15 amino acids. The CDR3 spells CASSQTSAGKNIQYF. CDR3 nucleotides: TGCGCCAGCAGTCAAACCTCAGCGGGTAAAAACATTCAGTACTTC.

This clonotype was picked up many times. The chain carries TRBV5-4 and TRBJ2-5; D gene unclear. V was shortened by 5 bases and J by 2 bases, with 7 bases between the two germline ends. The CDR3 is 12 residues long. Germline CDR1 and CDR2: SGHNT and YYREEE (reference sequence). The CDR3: CASSFFQETQYF. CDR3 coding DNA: TGTGCCAGCAGTTTTTTTCAAGAGACCCAGTACTTC.

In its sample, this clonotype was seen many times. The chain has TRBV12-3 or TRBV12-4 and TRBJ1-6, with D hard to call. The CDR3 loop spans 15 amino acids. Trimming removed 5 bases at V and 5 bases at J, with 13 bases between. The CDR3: CASSVQPADNSPLHF. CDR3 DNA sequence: TGTGCCAGCAGTGTCCAACCGGCAGATAATTCACCCCTCCACTTT.

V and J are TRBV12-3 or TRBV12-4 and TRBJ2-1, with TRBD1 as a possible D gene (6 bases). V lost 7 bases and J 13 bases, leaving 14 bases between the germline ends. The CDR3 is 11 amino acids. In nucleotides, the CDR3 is TGTGCCAGCACCGATAGACAGGCTCAGTTCTTC. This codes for CASTDRQAQFF.

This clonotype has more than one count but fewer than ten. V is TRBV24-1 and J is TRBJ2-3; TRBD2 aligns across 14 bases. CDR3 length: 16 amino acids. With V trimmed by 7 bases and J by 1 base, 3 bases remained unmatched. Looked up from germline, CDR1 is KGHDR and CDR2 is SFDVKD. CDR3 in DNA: TGTGCCACCAGAGGACTAGCGGGAGGAGGCACAGATACGCAGTATTTT. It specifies CATRGLAGGGTDTQYF.

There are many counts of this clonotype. The DNA of the CDR3 is TGCGCCAGCAGCTCCATTGTGTTCCATGGGGGCATCGGGGAGCTGTTTTTT. Its translation: CASSSIVFHGGIGELFF. This sequence joins TRBV5-1 and TRBJ2-2; D may be TRBD1 (6 bases). This CDR3 is built from 17 residues. V was shortened by 3 bases and J by 7 bases, with 22 bases between the two germline ends. Germline V gene data show CDR1 as SGHRS and CDR2 as YFSETQ.

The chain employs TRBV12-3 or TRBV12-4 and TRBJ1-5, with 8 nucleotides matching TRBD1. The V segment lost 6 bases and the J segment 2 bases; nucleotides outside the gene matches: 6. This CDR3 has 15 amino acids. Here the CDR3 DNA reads TGTGCCAGCAGAAAGACAGGGGCAGGCAATCAGCCCCAGCATTTT. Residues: CASRKTGAGNQPQHF.

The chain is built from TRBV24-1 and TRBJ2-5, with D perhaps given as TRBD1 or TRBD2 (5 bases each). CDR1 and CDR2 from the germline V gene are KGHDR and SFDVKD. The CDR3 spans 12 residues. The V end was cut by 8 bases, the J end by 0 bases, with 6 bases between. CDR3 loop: CATMGDQETQYF. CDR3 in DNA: TGTGCCACCATGGGGGACCAAGAGACCCAGTACTTC.

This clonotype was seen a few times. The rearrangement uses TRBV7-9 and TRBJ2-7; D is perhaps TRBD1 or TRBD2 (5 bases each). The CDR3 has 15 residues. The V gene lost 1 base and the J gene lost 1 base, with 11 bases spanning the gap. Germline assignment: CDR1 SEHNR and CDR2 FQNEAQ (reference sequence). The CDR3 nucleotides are TGTGCCAGCAGCTTAGGGCCGGGACCTTCCTACGAGCAGTACGTC. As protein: CASSLGPGPSYEQYV.

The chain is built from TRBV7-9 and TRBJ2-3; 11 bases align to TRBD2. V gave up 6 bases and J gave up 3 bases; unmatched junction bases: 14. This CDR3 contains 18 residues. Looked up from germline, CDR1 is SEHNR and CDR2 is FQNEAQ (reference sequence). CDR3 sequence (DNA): TGTGCCAGCAGAGTGACTAGCGGGATCGCGGACCTAACAGATACGCAGTATTTT. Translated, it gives CASRVTSGIADLTDTQYF.

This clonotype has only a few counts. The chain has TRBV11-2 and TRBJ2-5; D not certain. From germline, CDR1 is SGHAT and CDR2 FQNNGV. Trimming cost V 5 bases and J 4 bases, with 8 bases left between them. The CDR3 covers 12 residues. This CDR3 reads CASSRLLETQYF. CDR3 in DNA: TGTGCCAGCAGCCGTCTTTTAGAGACCCAGTACTTC.

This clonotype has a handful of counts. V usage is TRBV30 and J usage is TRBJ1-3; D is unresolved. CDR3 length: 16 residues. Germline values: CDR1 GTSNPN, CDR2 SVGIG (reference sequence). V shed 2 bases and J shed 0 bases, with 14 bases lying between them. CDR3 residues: CAWSPLRRSSGNTIYF. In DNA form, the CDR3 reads TGTGCCTGGAGTCCCCTCCGACGGAGCTCTGGAAACACCATATATTTT.

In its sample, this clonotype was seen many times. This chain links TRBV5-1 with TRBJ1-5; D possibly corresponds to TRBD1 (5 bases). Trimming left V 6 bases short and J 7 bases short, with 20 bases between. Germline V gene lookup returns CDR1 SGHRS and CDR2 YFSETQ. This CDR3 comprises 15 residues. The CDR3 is CASTRDGSIGQPQHF. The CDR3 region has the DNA TGCGCCAGCACCCGGGACGGTTCGATCGGACAGCCCCAGCATTTT.

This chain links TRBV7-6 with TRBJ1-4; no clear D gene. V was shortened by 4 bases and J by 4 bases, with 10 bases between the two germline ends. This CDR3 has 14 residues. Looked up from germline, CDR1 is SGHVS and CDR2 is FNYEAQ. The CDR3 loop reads CASSYRRFNEKLFF. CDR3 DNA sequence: TGTGCCAGCAGCTACAGAAGATTTAATGAAAAACTGTTTTTT.

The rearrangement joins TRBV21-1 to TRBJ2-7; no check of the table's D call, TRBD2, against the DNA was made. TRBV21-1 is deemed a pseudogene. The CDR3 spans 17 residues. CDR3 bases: TGTGCCAGCAGCAAAGGAAGTCTAGCGGGAGGTTCCTACGAGCAGTACTTC. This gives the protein CASSKGSLAGGSYEQYF.

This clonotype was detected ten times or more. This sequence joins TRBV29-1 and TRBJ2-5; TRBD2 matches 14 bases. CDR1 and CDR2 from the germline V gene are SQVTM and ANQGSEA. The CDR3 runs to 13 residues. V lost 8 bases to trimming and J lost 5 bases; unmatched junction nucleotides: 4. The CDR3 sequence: CSTWTSGRETQYF. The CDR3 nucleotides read TGCAGCACTTGGACTAGCGGGAGGGAGACCCAGTACTTC.

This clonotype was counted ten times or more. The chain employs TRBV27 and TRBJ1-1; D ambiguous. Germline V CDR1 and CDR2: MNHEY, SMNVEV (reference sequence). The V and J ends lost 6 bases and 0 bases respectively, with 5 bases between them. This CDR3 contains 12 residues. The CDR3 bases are TGTGCCAGCAGGTCGGTGAACACTGAAGCTTTCTTT. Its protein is CASRSVNTEAFF.

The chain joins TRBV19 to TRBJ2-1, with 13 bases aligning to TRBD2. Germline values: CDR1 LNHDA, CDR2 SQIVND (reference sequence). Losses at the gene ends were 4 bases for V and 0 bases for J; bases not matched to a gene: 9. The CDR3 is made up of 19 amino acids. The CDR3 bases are TGTGCCAGTAGTAAACTAGCGGGAGGGCCTGAGGCCTCCTACAATGAGCAGTTCTTC. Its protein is CASSKLAGGPEASYNEQFF. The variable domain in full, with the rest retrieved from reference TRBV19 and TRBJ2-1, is DGGITQSPKYLFRKEGQNVTLSCEQNLNHDAMYWYRQDPGQGLRLIYYSQIVNDFQKGDIAEGYSVSREKKESFPLTVTSAQKNPTAFYLCASSKLAGGPEASYNEQFFGPGTRLTVL.

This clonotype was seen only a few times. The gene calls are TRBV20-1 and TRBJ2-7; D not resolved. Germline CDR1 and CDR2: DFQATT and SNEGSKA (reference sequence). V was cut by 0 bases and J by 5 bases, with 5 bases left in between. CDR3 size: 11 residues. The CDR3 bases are TGCAGTGCTAGAGATGCCCACGAGCAGTACGTC. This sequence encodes CSARDAHEQYV.

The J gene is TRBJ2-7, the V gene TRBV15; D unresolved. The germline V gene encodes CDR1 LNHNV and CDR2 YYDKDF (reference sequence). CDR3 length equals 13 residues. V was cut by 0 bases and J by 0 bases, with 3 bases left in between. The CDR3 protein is CATSRDFSYEQYF. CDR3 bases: TGTGCCACCAGCAGAGACTTCTCCTACGAGCAGTACTTC.

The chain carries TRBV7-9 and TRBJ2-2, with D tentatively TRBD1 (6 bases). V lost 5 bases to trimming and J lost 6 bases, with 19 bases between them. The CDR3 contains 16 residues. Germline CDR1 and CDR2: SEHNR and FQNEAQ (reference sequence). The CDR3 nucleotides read TGTGCCAGCAGCGGGGACAATCAACTAGGGCCCGGGGAGCTGTTTTTT. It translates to CASSGDNQLGPGELFF.

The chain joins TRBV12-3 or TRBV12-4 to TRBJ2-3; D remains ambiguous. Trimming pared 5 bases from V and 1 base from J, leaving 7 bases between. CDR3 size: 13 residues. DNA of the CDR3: TGTGCCAGCAGTAGGCGTGGCACAGATACGCAGTATTTT. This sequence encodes CASSRRGTDTQYF.